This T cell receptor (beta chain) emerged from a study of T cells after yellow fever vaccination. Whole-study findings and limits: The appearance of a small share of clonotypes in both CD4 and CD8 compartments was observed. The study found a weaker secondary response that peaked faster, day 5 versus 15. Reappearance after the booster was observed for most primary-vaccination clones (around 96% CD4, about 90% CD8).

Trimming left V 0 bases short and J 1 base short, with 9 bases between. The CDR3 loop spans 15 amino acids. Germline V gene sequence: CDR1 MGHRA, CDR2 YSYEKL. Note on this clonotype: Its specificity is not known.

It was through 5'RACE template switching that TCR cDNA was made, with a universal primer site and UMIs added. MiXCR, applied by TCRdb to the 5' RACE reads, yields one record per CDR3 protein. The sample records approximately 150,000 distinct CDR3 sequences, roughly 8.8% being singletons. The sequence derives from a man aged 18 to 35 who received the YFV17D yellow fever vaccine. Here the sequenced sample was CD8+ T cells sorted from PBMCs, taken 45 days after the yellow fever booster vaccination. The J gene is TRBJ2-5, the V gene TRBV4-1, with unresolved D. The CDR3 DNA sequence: TGCGCCAGCAGCCAAGAACCAGGAACCCAAGAGACCCAGTACTTC. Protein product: CASSQEPGTQETQYF.